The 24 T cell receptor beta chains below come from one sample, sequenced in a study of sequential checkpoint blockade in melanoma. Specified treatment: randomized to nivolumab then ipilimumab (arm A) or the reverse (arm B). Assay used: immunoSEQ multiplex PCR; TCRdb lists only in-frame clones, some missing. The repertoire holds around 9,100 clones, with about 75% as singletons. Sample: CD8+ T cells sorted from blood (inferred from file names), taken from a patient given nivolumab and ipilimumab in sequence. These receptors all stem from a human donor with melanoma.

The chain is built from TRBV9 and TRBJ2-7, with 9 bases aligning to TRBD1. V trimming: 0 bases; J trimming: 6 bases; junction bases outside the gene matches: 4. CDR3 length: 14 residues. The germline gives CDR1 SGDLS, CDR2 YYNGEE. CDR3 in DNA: TGTGCCAGCAGCGTAGCATACAGGGGGCGCGAGCAGTACTTC. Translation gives CASSVAYRGREQYF.

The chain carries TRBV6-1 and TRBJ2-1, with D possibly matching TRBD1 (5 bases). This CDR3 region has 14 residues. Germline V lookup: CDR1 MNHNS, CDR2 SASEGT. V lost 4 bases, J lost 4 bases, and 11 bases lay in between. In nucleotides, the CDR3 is TGTGCCAGCAGTGGAATGACAGATTACAATGAGCAGTTCTTC. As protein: CASSGMTDYNEQFF.

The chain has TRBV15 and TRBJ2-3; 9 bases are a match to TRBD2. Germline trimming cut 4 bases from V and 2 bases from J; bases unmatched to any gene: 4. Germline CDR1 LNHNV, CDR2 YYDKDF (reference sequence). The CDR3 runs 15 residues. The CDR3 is CATSTSSGNTDTQYF. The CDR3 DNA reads TGTGCCACCAGCACCTCTAGCGGGAACACAGATACGCAGTATTTT.

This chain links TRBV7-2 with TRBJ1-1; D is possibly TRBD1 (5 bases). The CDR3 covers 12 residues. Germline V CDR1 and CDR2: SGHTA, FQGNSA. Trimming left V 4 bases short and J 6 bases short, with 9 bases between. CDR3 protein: CASSWGGAEAFF. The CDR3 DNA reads TGTGCCAGCAGCTGGGGGGGGGCTGAAGCTTTCTTT.

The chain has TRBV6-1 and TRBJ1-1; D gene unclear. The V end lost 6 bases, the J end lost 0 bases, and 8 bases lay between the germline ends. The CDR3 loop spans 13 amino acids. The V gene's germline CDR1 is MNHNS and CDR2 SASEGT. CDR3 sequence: CASSRGLNTEAFF. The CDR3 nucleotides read TGTGCCAGCAGCCGGGGTTTGAACACTGAAGCTTTCTTT.

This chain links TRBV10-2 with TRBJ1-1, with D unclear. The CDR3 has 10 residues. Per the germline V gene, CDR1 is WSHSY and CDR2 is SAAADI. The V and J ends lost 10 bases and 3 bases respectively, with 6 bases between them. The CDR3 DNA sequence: TGCGCCACCTTTCACACTGAAGCTTTCTTT. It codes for CATFHTEAFF.

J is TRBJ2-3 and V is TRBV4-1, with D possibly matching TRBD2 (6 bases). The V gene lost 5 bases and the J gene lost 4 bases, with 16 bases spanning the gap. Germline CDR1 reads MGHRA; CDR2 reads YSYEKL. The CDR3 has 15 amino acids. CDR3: CASSFPGLSSDTQYF. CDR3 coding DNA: TGCGCCAGCAGCTTCCCGGGACTTAGCTCAGATACGCAGTATTTT.

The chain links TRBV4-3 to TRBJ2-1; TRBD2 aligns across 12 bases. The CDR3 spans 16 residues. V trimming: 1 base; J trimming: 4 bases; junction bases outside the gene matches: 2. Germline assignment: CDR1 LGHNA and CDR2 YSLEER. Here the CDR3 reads CASSQATSGGYNEQFF. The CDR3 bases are TGCGCCAGCAGCCAAGCGACTAGCGGGGGTTACAATGAGCAGTTCTTC.

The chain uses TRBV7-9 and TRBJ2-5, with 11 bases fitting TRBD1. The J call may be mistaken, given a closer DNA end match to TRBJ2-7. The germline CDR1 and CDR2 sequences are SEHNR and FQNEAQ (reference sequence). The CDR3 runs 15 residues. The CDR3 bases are TGTGCCAGCAGGGGACAGGGGGATTTCGGCTACGAGCAGTACTTC. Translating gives CASRGQGDFGYEQYF.

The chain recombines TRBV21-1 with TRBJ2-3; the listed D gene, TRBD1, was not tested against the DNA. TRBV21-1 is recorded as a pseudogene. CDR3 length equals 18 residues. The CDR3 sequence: CASSKKGENGSPTDTQYF. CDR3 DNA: TGTGCCAGCAGCAAAAAGGGGGAAAATGGAAGTCCCACAGATACGCAGTATTTT.

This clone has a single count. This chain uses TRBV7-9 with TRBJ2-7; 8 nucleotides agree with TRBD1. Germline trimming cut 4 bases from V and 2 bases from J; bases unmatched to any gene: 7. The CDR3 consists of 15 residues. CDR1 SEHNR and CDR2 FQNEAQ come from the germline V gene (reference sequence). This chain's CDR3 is CASSCGQGTPYEQYF. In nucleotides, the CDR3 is TGTGCCAGCAGCTGCGGACAGGGTACACCCTACGAGCAGTACTTC.

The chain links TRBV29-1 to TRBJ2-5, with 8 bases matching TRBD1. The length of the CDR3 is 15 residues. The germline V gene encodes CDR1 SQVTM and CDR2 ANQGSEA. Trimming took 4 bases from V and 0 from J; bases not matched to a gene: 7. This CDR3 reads CSVVPTGDNQETQYF. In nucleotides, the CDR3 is TGCAGCGTTGTTCCGACAGGGGATAACCAAGAGACCCAGTACTTC.

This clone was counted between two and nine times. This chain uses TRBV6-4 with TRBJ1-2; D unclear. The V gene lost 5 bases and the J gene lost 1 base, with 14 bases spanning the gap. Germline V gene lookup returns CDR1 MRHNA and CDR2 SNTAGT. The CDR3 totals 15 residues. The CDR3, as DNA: TGTGCCAGCAGTTACGCGTCCTCGTTTAACTATGGCTACACCTTC. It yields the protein CASSYASSFNYGYTF.

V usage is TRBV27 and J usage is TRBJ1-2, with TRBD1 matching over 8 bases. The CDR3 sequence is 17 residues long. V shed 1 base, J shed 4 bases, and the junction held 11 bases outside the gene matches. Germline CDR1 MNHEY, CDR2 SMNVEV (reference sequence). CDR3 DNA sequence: TGTGCCAGCAGTTTATTAAAGGCAGGGGGCGTGGTCTATGGCTACACCTTC. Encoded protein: CASSLLKAGGVVYGYTF.

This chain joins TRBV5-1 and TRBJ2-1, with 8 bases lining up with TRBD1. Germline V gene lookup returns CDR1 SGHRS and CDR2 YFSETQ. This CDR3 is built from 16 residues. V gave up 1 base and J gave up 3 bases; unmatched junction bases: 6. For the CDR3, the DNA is TGCGCCAGCAGCTTGACCCGACAGGGGCTCTACAATGAGCAGTTCTTC. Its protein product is CASSLTRQGLYNEQFF.

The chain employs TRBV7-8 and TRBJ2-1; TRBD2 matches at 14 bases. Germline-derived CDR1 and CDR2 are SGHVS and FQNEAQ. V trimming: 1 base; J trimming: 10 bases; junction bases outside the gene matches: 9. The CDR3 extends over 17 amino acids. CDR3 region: CASSLGSGLAGAGEQFF. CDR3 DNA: TGTGCCAGCAGCTTAGGGTCGGGACTAGCGGGAGCAGGCGAGCAGTTCTTC.

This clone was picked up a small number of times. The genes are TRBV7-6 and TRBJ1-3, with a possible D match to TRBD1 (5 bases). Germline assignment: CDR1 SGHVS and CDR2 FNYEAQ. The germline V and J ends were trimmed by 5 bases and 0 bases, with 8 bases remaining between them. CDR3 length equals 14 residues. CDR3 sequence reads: CASSVQGSGNTIYF. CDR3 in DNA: TGTGCCAGCAGCGTTCAGGGCTCTGGAAACACCATATATTTT.

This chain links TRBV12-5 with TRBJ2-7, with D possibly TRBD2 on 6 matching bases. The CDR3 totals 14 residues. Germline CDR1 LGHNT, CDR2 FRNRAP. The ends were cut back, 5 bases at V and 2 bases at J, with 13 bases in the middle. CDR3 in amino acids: CASGDWGGTYEQYF. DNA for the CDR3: TGTGCTAGTGGTGATTGGGGCGGGACCTACGAGCAGTACTTC.

The CDR3 sequence is CATYREETQYF. CDR3 DNA sequence: TGTGCCACCTACAGGGAAGAGACCCAGTACTTC. The gene calls are TRBV2 and TRBJ2-5, with a weak D call TRBD1 (6 bases). This CDR3 contains 11 residues. V shed 10 bases and J shed 3 bases, with 9 bases lying between them. Germline CDR1 reads SNHLY; CDR2 reads FYNNEI.

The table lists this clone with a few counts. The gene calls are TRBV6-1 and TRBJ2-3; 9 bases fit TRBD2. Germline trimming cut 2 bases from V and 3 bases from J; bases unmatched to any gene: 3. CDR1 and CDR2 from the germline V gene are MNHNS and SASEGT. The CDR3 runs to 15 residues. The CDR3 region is CASSEIAGGTDTQYF. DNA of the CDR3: TGTGCCAGCAGTGAAATTGCGGGAGGGACAGATACGCAGTATTTT.

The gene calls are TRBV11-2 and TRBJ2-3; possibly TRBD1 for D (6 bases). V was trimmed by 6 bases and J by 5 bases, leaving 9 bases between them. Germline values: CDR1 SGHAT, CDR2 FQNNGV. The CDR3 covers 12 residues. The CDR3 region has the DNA TGTGCCAGCAGACAAGGGGGAGATACGCAGTATTTT. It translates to CASRQGGDTQYF.

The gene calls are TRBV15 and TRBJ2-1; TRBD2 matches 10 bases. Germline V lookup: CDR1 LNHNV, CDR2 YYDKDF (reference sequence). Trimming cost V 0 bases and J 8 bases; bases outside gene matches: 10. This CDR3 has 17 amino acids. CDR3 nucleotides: TGTGCCACCAGCAGAGAGGCGGGAGCGGGAGGGAGTGATGAGCAGTTCTTC. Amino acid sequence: CATSREAGAGGSDEQFF.

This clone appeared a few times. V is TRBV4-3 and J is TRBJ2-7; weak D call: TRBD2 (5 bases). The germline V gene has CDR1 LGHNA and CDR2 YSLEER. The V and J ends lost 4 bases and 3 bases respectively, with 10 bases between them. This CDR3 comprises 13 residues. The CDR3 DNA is TGCGCCAGCAGCCTGGAGGATCTCTACGAGCAGTACTTC. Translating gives CASSLEDLYEQYF.

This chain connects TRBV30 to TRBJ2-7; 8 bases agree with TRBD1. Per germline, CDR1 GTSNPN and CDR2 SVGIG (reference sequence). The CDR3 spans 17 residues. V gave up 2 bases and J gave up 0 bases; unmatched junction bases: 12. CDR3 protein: CAWSKKRLTGASYEQYF. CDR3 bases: TGTGCCTGGAGTAAAAAAAGGTTGACAGGGGCCTCCTACGAGCAGTACTTC.